The next 30 T cell receptor beta chains were all read from a single sample in a study of read filtering for tumor transcriptome and immune sequencing. Molecular barcoded adaptors covering alpha/delta and beta/gamma chains were used on 400 to 450 ng RNA. TCRdb fed the reads into MiXCR, producing one record per CDR3 protein. This sample yields about 62,000 distinct CDR3 sequences, of which roughly a fifth are seen a single time; 9.5% to 13% belongs to the top ten. Sequenced sample: a population of CD138-negative cells sorted from bone marrow. The source of these receptors is a donor at least 40 years old with multiple myeloma.

The genes are TRBV5-1 and TRBJ2-2, with 8 bases lining up with TRBD1. Trimming at V came to 0 bases and at J to 4 bases, leaving 8 bases not matched to a gene. The CDR3 has 17 amino acids. The germline V gene encodes CDR1 SGHRS and CDR2 YFSETQ. CDR3 nucleotides: TGCGCCAGCAGCTTGGCACCGGGACAGGAGCGCACCGGGGAGCTGTTTTTT. Translated: CASSLAPGQERTGELFF. Drawing the rest from reference TRBV5-1 and TRBJ2-2, the complete variable domain is KAGVTQTPRYLIKTRGQQVTLSCSPISGHRSVSWYQQTPGQGLQFLFEYFSETQRNKGNFPGRFSGRQFSNSRSEMNVSTLELGDSALYLCASSLAPGQERTGELFFGEGSRLTVL.

This clonotype was picked up many times. The chain couples TRBV2 to TRBJ2-7; D call uncertain. Germline CDR1 is SNHLY and CDR2 is FYNNEI. CDR3 length equals 13 residues. The V end lost 2 bases, the J end lost 4 bases, and 9 bases lay between the germline ends. In DNA, the CDR3 is TGTGCCAGCAGTGAAAGAGGTTTTTACGAGCAGTACTTC. Translated: CASSERGFYEQYF.

This clonotype was recorded many times. The rearrangement links TRBV5-1 to TRBJ2-2; 9 positions agree with TRBD1. Germline CDR1 and CDR2: SGHRS and YFSETQ. V was clipped by 4 bases and J by 1 base; unmatched bases: 8. This CDR3 has 17 residues. CDR3: CASSPPPGQGNTGELFF. DNA of the CDR3: TGCGCCAGCAGCCCTCCCCCGGGACAGGGGAACACCGGGGAGCTGTTTTTT. Combining the CDR3 with reference TRBV5-1 and TRBJ2-2 gives the whole variable domain KAGVTQTPRYLIKTRGQQVTLSCSPISGHRSVSWYQQTPGQGLQFLFEYFSETQRNKGNFPGRFSGRQFSNSRSEMNVSTLELGDSALYLCASSPPPGQGNTGELFFGEGSRLTVL.

A remark on this clonotype: This may be a read error, as it is one base from a much larger clone. The V gene is TRBV3-1, the J gene TRBJ2-1; possibly TRBD2 for D (5 bases). The germline V gene encodes CDR1 LGHDT and CDR2 YNNKEL (reference sequence). Trimming removed 0 bases from V and 4 bases from J, with 16 bases in between. CDR3 length equals 17 residues. The CDR3 is CASSQDIYGRGYNEQFF. The CDR3 DNA reads as TGTGCCAGCAGCCAAGATATCTACGGACGCGGGTACAATGAGCAGTTCTTC.

In regard to this clonotype: A junction boundary mismatches the germline segment, possibly from a read error. This sequence joins TRBV30 and TRBJ2-2, with no clear D. This CDR3 region has 12 residues. CDR1 and CDR2 from the germline V gene are GTSNPN and SVGIG (reference sequence). CDR3 nucleotides: TGTGCCTTGAGTGTACGGCCCGGGGAGCTGTTTTTT. Its protein product is CALSVRPGELFF.

There are many counts of this clonotype. The chain is built from TRBV29-1 and TRBJ1-5; D not resolved. The germline V gene encodes CDR1 SQVTM and CDR2 ANQGSEA. The CDR3 contains 13 residues. The ends were cut back, 5 bases at V and 9 bases at J, with 17 bases in the middle. CDR3: CSVSNSANSPQHF. The DNA for the CDR3 is TGCAGCGTTAGTAACAGTGCTAACTCGCCCCAGCATTTT.

This clonotype was counted ten times or more. The V call is TRBV4-1, the J call TRBJ2-7; 10 bases align to TRBD1. The junction had 9 bases not matched to a gene; V was cut back by 1 base and J by 6 bases. Germline CDR1 is MGHRA and CDR2 is YSYEKL. The CDR3 sequence is 16 residues long. The CDR3 nucleotides are TGCGCCAGCAGCCAAGGACAGGGGGCCGGGGTGGGCGAGCAGTACTTC. It is translated as CASSQGQGAGVGEQYF.

Comment on this clonotype: The likely explanation is a read error, given a far larger clone one base away. J is TRBJ2-7 and V is TRBV15; D is undetermined. Germline V gene sequence: CDR1 LNHNV, CDR2 YYDKDF (reference sequence). The ends were cut back, 0 bases at V and 7 bases at J, with 22 bases in the middle. The CDR3 spans 17 residues. CDR3 loop: CATSRDGRVITYNEQYF. Written as DNA, the CDR3 is TGTGCCACCAGCAGAGATGGCCGAGTGATAACCTACAATGAGCAGTACTTC.

Comments on this clonotype: A read error may explain this, as a much larger clone is one base away. The chain is built from TRBV3-1 and TRBJ2-2; maybe TRBD2 (5 bases). Germline CDR1 and CDR2: LGHDT and YNNKEL (reference sequence). The CDR3 contains 16 residues. DNA for the CDR3: TGTGCCAGCAGCCAAGGCGGCAACCTCAACACCGGGGAGCTGCTTTTT. It codes for CASSQGGNLNTGELLF.

This clonotype was picked up many times. V is TRBV24-1 and J is TRBJ2-5; D remains ambiguous. CDR1 and CDR2 from the germline V gene are KGHDR and SFDVKD. V shed 4 bases and J shed 5 bases, with 7 bases lying between them. The CDR3 contains 12 residues. The CDR3 sequence: CATSDPGETQYF. The DNA for the CDR3 is TGTGCCACCAGTGACCCTGGGGAGACCCAGTACTTC.

This clonotype was recorded many times. J is TRBJ2-1 and V is TRBV4-1; 7 bases map to TRBD2. This CDR3 is 17 amino acids long. The germline V gene encodes CDR1 MGHRA and CDR2 YSYEKL. J lost 1 base, V lost 3 bases, and 9 bases had no gene match. The CDR3 DNA sequence: TGCGCCAGCAGCCATCACCTAGCGGCTCAATCCTACAATGAGCAGTTCTTC. Translation: CASSHHLAAQSYNEQFF.

Concerning this clonotype itself: A much larger clone differs by one base, so this may be a read error. This chain uses TRBV14 with TRBJ2-3; the match to TRBD1 covers 8 bases. V was clipped by 8 bases and J by 4 bases; unmatched bases: 11. Germline V gene lookup returns CDR1 SGHDN and CDR2 FVKESK. This CDR3 comprises 15 residues. This CDR3 reads CASGSTGGHADTQYF. CDR3 DNA: TGTGCCAGCGGCTCTACAGGGGGGCATGCAGATACGCAGTATTTT.

This clonotype was counted only a few times. The rearrangement uses TRBV7-9 and TRBJ2-3; 11 positions agree with TRBD2. This CDR3 has 15 amino acids. V was clipped by 5 bases and J by 4 bases; unmatched bases: 5. CDR1 is SEHNR and CDR2 is FQNEAQ in the germline V gene (reference sequence). CDR3 sequence (DNA): TGTGCCAGCAGCCCACGACTAGCGGGACCAGATACGCAGTATTTT. Its translation: CASSPRLAGPDTQYF.

A few counts support this clonotype. A single base separates this from a much larger clone, so it may be a read error. The V and J genes are TRBV12-3 or TRBV12-4 and TRBJ2-1; D is possibly TRBD2 (6 bases). The CDR3 length is 17 residues. CDR3 coding DNA: TGTGCCGGCAGCCGACCCACTGCCTGGGACTCCGGCAATGAGCAGTTCTTC. Protein product: CAGSRPTAWDSGNEQFF.

This clonotype was recorded at least ten times. This rearrangement joins TRBV24-1 to TRBJ1-2; D is unclear. The length of the CDR3 is 13 residues. Trimming took 4 bases from V and 4 from J, leaving 9 bases between them. CDR1 is KGHDR, CDR2 SFDVKD, per germline. This chain's CDR3 is CATSETGAYGYTF. In DNA form, the CDR3 reads TGTGCCACCAGTGAAACGGGAGCCTATGGCTACACCTTC.

A few counts support this clonotype. The chain combines TRBV6-5 with TRBJ1-1; the match to TRBD1 covers 7 bases. V trimming: 4 bases; J trimming: 8 bases; junction bases outside the gene matches: 7. Germline lookup yields CDR1 MNHEY and CDR2 SVGAGI. CDR3 length equals 13 residues. CDR3 sequence: CASSLTGSGEAFF. CDR3 in DNA: TGTGCCAGCAGTTTGACAGGGTCTGGGGAAGCTTTCTTT.

This chain joins TRBV11-3 and TRBJ2-7, with 11 nucleotides matching TRBD2. The length of the CDR3 is 15 residues. J gave up 3 bases and V 5 bases, and 6 bases lay outside the gene matches. Germline assignment: CDR1 SGHNT and CDR2 YENEEA. In nucleotides, the CDR3 is TGTGCCAGCAGCCCAGGGACTAGCGGTTTCTACGAGCAGTACTTC. Its translation is CASSPGTSGFYEQYF.

At least ten counts were recorded for this clonotype. The V and J genes are TRBV19 and TRBJ1-1, with D perhaps matching TRBD1 (6 bases). The CDR3 length is 14 residues. Trimming took off 7 bases at V and 4 bases at J, with 16 bases between the two ends. CDR1 and CDR2 (germline): LNHDA, SQIVND (reference sequence). The CDR3 nucleotides read TGTGCCAGTACTTTCGGGGGCTCGGGCACTGAAGCTTTCTTT. Encoded protein: CASTFGGSGTEAFF.

At least ten counts were recorded for this clonotype. V is TRBV14 and J is TRBJ1-1, with unresolved D. The V end lost 4 bases, the J end lost 1 base, and 7 bases lay between the germline ends. This CDR3 has 13 residues. CDR1 is SGHDN and CDR2 is FVKESK in the germline V gene. Here the CDR3 reads CASSLLKNTEAFF. DNA for the CDR3: TGTGCCAGCAGCCTATTGAAGAACACTGAAGCTTTCTTT.

Notes on this clonotype: Without the conserved terminal phenylalanine or tryptophan, this CDR3 likely stems from a read error. The chain is built from TRBV7-3 and TRBJ2-2, with unresolved D. V was shortened by 1 base and J by 3 bases, with 0 bases between the two germline ends. Germline values: CDR1 SGHTA, CDR2 FQGTGA. The CDR3 is 12 amino acids. The CDR3 reads CASSLNTGELFS. Written as DNA, the CDR3 is TGTGCCAGCAGCTTAAACACCGGGGAGCTGTTTTCT.

This clonotype showed up many times. The rearrangement joins TRBV2 to TRBJ2-1, with TRBD2 identical over 11 bases. This CDR3 region has 16 residues. CDR1 and CDR2 from the germline V gene are SNHLY and FYNNEI. V gave up 2 bases and J gave up 8 bases; unmatched junction bases: 8. Here the CDR3 DNA reads TGTGCCAGCAGTGAAATGGGACTAGCGGTTAAAGATGAGCAGTTCTTC. Translation: CASSEMGLAVKDEQFF.

This clonotype was recorded once. This may stem from a read error, because a much larger clone lies one nucleotide away. The chain combines TRBV5-1 with TRBJ2-5; D is possibly TRBD1 (5 bases). This CDR3 contains 16 residues. Germline V gene data show CDR1 as SGHRS and CDR2 as YFSETQ. CDR3 region: CASSFLLGASQETQHF. DNA of the CDR3: TGCGCCAGCAGCTTTTTATTAGGGGCAAGTCAAGAGACCCAGCACTTC. The variable domain in full, completed from reference TRBV5-1 and TRBJ2-5, reads KAGVTQTPRYLIKTRGQQVTLSCSPISGHRSVSWYQQTPGQGLQFLFEYFSETQRNKGNFPGRFSGRQFSNSRSEMNVSTLELGDSALYLCASSFLLGASQETQHFGPGTRLLVL.

There are many counts of this clonotype. V gene TRBV29-1 combines with J gene TRBJ1-4; D gene uncertain. The CDR3 consists of 13 residues. Germline values: CDR1 SQVTM, CDR2 ANQGSEA. V was cut by 7 bases and J by 5 bases, with 14 bases left in between. CDR3 sequence reads: CSGSAGGNEKLFF. The CDR3, as DNA: TGCAGCGGTTCCGCGGGAGGGAATGAAAAACTGTTTTTT.

The chain couples TRBV7-3 to TRBJ2-7; D possibly corresponds to TRBD2 (6 bases). The V gene's germline CDR1 is SGHTA and CDR2 FQGTGA. The CDR3 is made up of 16 amino acids. Trimming removed 5 bases from V and 2 bases from J, with 19 bases in between. The CDR3 here is CASSQRVLREAYEQYF. The CDR3 coding sequence is TGTGCCAGCAGCCAAAGGGTACTTAGGGAGGCCTACGAGCAGTACTTC.

As regards this clonotype: A much bigger clone sits one base away, suggesting this may be a read error. This rearrangement joins TRBV19 to TRBJ1-5; D is possibly TRBD1 (5 bases). Germline CDR1 reads LNHDA; CDR2 reads SQIVND (reference sequence). The CDR3 totals 18 residues. The CDR3 DNA reads TGTGCCAGTAGTGGGGGGATCGACGGCTCCTATAGCAATCAGCCCCCGCATTTT. This codes for CASSGGIDGSYSNQPPHF.

This rearrangement joins TRBV6-2 or TRBV6-3 to TRBJ2-3; D not certain. Germline assignment: CDR1 MNHEY and CDR2 SVGEGT. This CDR3 spans 11 amino acids. Trimming cost V 7 bases and J 3 bases, with 5 bases left between them. The CDR3, as DNA: TGTGCCAGCAAGACTACAGATACGCAGTATTTT. Its translation: CASKTTDTQYF.

This clonotype was counted many times. The J gene is TRBJ2-3, the V gene TRBV28, with 13 bases identical to TRBD2. Unmatched junction bases numbered 6, after V lost 1 base and J lost 2 bases. CDR3 length: 18 amino acids. Germline V gene data show CDR1 as MDHEN and CDR2 as SYDVKM. The CDR3 coding sequence is TGTGCCAGCAGTTTATCCATAGGACTAGCGGGAGACACAGATACGCAGTATTTT. This translates into CASSLSIGLAGDTDTQYF. Variable domain in full (rest from reference TRBV28 and TRBJ2-3): DVKVTQSSRYLVKRTGEKVFLECVQDMDHENMFWYRQDPGLGLRLIYFSYDVKMKEKGDIPEGYSVSREKKERFSLILESASTNQTSMYLCASSLSIGLAGDTDTQYFGPGTRLTVL.

Ten or more counts support this clonotype. The J gene is TRBJ1-6, the V gene TRBV5-1; D call uncertain. Germline V gives CDR1 SGHRS, CDR2 YFSETQ. The length of the CDR3 is 15 residues. V was trimmed by 6 bases and J by 0 bases, leaving 10 bases between them. Here the CDR3 reads CASTLGLSYNSPLHF. CDR3 in DNA: TGCGCCAGCACTTTGGGCCTCTCCTATAATTCACCCCTCCACTTT.

This clonotype appeared many times. The chain carries TRBV30 and TRBJ2-3; D unclear. From germline, CDR1 is GTSNPN and CDR2 SVGIG (reference sequence). This CDR3 contains 13 residues. Trimming took off 7 bases at V and 0 bases at J, with 11 bases between the two ends. The chain's CDR3 is CASPRLSTDTQYF. CDR3 in DNA: TGTGCCTCCCCGCGGCTCAGCACAGATACGCAGTATTTT.

This clonotype was recorded at least ten times. The rearrangement links TRBV28 to TRBJ2-3; 11 positions match TRBD1. This CDR3 has 16 residues. CDR1 and CDR2 from the germline V gene are MDHEN and SYDVKM. The J segment lost 5 bases and the V segment lost 7 bases, leaving 11 bases of the junction unmatched. CDR3 bases: TGTGCCAGCAAGTCGGGGGGACAGGGGGAAGGAGATACGCAGTATTTT. It specifies CASKSGGQGEGDTQYF.